The present T cell receptor (beta chain) was sequenced within a study of blood T cell repertoires in COVID-19. Overall study context: Material from acute and convalescent COVID-19 was sourced from the United States, Italy and Spain. The cDNA or gDNA used as material had been derived from T cells, B-cell-depleted T cells, or PBMCs.

This CDR3 comprises 13 residues. Germline V gives CDR1 SGHVS, CDR2 FQNEAQ. Trimming shortened V by 3 bases and J by 5 bases, and 10 bases separated the two germline ends. Original methodology: Amplification with reference gene primers provided the estimates of nucleated cell counts. Here immunoSEQ multiplex PCR was the method, and the copy in TCRdb shows in-frame clones only, minus some. V and J calls and clone size are given by that table; D and trimming were obtained from the DNA. Counted here are tens of thousands of clones, roughly 86% occurring once; the ten biggest clones make up approximately 1.5%.

This sequence originates from a man aged 55-75 years with acute or convalescent COVID-19. Sequences were obtained from peripheral blood. The genes are TRBV7-8 and TRBJ1-1; the D gene is possibly TRBD1 (5 bases). The CDR3, as DNA: TGTGCCAGCAGCTTCGACAGTTATACTGAAGCTTTCTTT. Translated, it gives CASSFDSYTEAFF.